This TCR beta chain was recovered during a study of cytomegalovirus exposure and HLA in healthy donors. Study-wide results and caveats: Cytomegalovirus status was reportedly diagnosed by the classifier with high sensitivity and specificity.

PCR primers comprised 60 Vbeta and 13 Jbeta primers. Method: immunoSEQ multiplex PCR; TCRdb's copy keeps in-frame clones and lacks some. This table has about 140,000 clones, just under 80% appearing once. There are 13 residues in the CDR3. Germline loops: CDR1 SGHRS, CDR2 YFSETQ. V was shortened by 0 bases and J by 4 bases, with 7 bases between the two germline ends. Points on this clone: Its antigen is still unknown.

Sample: PBMCs. The receptor was derived from a man aged 30 to 45 in good health and CMV-seronegative. This chain uses TRBV5-1 with TRBJ1-2; possible D gene TRBD1, 5 bases. The CDR3 DNA reads TGCGCCAGCAGCTTGGAACAGGCCTATGGCTACACCTTC. Its protein is CASSLEQAYGYTF.